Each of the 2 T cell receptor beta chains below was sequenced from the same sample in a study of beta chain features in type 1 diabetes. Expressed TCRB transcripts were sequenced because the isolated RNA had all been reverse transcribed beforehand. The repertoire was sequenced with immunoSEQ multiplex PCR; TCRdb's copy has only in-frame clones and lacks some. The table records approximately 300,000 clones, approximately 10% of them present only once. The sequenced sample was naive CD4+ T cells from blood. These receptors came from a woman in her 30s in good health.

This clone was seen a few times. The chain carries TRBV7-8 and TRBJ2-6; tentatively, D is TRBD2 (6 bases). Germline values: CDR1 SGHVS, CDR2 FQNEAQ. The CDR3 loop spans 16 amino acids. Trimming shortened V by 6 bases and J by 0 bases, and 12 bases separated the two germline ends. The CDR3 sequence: CASRRDGPSGANVLTF. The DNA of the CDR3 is TGTGCCAGCAGGCGGGATGGACCCTCTGGGGCCAACGTCCTGACTTTC.

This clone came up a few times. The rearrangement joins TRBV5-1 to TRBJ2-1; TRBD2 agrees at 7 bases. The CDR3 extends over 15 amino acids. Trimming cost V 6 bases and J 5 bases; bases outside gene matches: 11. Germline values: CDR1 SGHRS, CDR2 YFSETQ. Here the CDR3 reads CASTARPSGNNEQFF. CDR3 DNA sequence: TGCGCCAGCACAGCTCGGCCTAGCGGAAACAATGAGCAGTTCTTC.